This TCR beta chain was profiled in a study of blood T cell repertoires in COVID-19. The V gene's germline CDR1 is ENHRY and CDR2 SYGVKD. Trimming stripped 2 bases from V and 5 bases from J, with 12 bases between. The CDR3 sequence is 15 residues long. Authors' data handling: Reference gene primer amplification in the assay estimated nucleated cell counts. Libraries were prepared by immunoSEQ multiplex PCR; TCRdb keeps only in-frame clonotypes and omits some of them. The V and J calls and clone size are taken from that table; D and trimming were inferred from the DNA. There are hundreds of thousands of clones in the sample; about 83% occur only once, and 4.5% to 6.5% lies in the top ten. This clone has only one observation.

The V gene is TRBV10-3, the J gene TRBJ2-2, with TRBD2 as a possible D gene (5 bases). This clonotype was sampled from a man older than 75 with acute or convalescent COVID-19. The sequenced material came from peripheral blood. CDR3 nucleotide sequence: TGTGCCATCAGTGAGCCGGGGAACGGGACCGGGGAGCTGTTTTTT. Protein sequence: CAISEPGNGTGELFF.